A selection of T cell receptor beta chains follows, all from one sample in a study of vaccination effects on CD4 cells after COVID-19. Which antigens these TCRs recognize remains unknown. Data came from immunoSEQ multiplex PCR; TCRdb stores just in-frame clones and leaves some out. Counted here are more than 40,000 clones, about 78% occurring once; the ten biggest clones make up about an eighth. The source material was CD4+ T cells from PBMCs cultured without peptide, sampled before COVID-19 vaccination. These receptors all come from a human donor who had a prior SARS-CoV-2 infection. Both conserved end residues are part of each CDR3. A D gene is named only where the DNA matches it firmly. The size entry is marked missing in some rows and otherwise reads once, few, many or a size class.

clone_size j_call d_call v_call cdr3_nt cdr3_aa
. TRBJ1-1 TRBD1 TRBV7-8 TGTGCCAGCAGCCCCTGGACAGGCAACACTGAAGCTTTCTTT CASSPWTGNTEAFF
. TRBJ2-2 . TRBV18 TGTGCCAGCTCACCATGGAAACAGAACACCGGGGAGCTGTTTTTT CASSPWKQNTGELFF
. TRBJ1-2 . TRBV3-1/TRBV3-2 TGTGCCAGCAGCCAGCCACAGGAGCATGGCTACACCTTC CASSQPQEHGYTF
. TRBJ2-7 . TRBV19 TGTGCCAGTAGTCCCACCTCAAACAGGATGACCTACGAGCAGTACTTC CASSPTSNRMTYEQYF
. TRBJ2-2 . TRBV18 TGTGCCAGCTCACGCACTAGTGCAGACACCGGGGAGCTGTTTTTT CASSRTSADTGELFF
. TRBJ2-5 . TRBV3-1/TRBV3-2 TGTGCCAGCAGCCAACGCGTGACGGGAGCCCACCAAGAGACCCAGTACTTC CASSQRVTGAHQETQYF
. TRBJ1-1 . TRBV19 TGTGCCAGTAGCTATAGTTGGCGAAAGGTAACTGAAGCTTTCTTT CASSYSWRKVTEAFF
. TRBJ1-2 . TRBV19 TGTGCCAGTAGTATGGGGCAGGACCTCTATGGCTACACCTTC CASSMGQDLYGYTF
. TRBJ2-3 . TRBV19 TGTGCCACCAAAGACAGTAGCACAGATACGCAGTATTTT CATKDSSTDTQYF
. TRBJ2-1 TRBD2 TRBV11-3 TGTGCCAGCAGTTCCGACCTAGGACTAGTCAGTGAGCAGTTCTTC CASSSDLGLVSEQFF
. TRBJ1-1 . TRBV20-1 TGCAGTGCCTGGGTGAACACTGAAGCTTTCTTT CSAWVNTEAFF
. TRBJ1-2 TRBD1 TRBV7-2 TGTGCCAGCAGCGTTACAGGGGGTTCCTATGGCTACACCTTC CASSVTGGSYGYTF
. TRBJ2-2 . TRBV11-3 TGTGCCAGCAGCTTCCGGGCCTCGAACACCGGGGAGCTGTTTTTT CASSFRASNTGELFF
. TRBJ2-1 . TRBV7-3 TGTGCCAGCAGCTTAACCAGCTGGAGCTCCTACAATGAGCAGTTCTTC CASSLTSWSSYNEQFF
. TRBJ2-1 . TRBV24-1 TGTGCCACCAGTGAGGGCCCAGGGGAGGACTACAATGAGCAGTTCTTC CATSEGPGEDYNEQFF
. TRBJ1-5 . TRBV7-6 TGTGCCAGCAGCTTAAGTGGGGGACCCAGCAATCAGCCCCAGCATTTT CASSLSGGPSNQPQHF
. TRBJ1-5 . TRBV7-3 TGTGCCAGCCCCCCGATAGCCCAGCATTTT CASPPIAQHF
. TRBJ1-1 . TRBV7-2 TGTGCCAGCAGTCGGAACACTGAAGCTTTCTTT CASSRNTEAFF
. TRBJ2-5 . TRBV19 TGTGCCAGTAGTATGGACAGCGGGCAGACCCAGTACTTC CASSMDSGQTQYF
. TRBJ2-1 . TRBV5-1 TGCGCCAGCAGCTTGGAGGGGTTTAGGTCCTACAATGAGCAGTTCTTC CASSLEGFRSYNEQFF
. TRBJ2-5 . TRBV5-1 TGCGCCAGCAGCTCAGGGACTCAACAAGAGACCCAGTACTTC CASSSGTQQETQYF
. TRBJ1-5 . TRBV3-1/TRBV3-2 TGTGCCAGCAGCCAGGGTTGGGGGGCCCAGCCCCAGCATTTT CASSQGWGAQPQHF
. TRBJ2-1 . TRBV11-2 TGTGCCAGCAGCCCCGGTACGGGCGCCTACAATGAGCAGTTCTTC CASSPGTGAYNEQFF
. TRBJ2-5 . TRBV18 TGTGCCAGCTCACCGACGGGGAAAGAGACCCAGTACTTC CASSPTGKETQYF
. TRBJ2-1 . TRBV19 TGTGCCAGTAGTACCAGGAATAGGGGTAGGGGGCAGTTCTTC CASSTRNRGRGQFF
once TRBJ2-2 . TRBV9 TGTGCCAGCAGCGTCGGGGGGCCTGGCACCGGGGAGCTGTTTTTT CASSVGGPGTGELFF
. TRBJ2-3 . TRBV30 TGTGCCTGGAGTGGGGGATTCACAGATACGCAGTATTTT CAWSGGFTDTQYF
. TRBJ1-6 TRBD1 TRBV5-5 TGTGCCAGCAGCTTGACGATCGGACAGGGGGGTTCACCCCTCCACTTT CASSLTIGQGGSPLHF
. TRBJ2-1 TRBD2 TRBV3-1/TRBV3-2 TGTGCCAGCAGCCCGGGACTAGCGGGGGTTAACTACAATGAGCAGTTCTTC CASSPGLAGVNYNEQFF
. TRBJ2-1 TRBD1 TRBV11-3 TGTGCCAGCAGCTTACGGGCTGCAGGGGGTGCTGAGCAGTTCTTC CASSLRAAGGAEQFF
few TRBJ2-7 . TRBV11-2 TGTGCCAGCAGCCTGGGTGGGTCCCGTGAGCAGTACTTC CASSLGGSREQYF
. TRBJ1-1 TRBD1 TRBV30 TGTGCCTGGAGCTACAGGGGCAAGGTGAACACTGAAGCTTTCTTT CAWSYRGKVNTEAFF
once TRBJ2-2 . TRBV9 TGTGCCAGCAGCGTATTGGGTTCCGGGGAGCTGTTTTTT CASSVLGSGELFF
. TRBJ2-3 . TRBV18 TGTGCCAGCTCACCACTAGCTACTCTTAGGACGGGTGATACGCAGTATTTT CASSPLATLRTGDTQYF
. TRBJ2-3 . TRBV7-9 TGTGCCACAAACCCAACGGGGTCCTTCACAGATACGCAGTATTTT CATNPTGSFTDTQYF
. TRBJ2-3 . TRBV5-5 TGTGCCAGCAGCTTGTTCCCAAGTTCACCGGCAGATACGCAGTATTTT CASSLFPSSPADTQYF
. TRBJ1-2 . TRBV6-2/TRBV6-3 TGTGCCAGCACCCCTGGGGGTGCCTACACCTTC CASTPGGAYTF
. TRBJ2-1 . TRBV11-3 TGTGCCAGCAGCCCCCTAGCGACACGCTACAATGAGCAGTTCTTC CASSPLATRYNEQFF
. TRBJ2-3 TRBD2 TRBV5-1 TGCGCCAGCAGCAACGGACTAGCGGGAGGAACAGATACGCAGTATTTT CASSNGLAGGTDTQYF
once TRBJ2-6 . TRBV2 TGTGCCAGCAGTGAGGAGGGGGGATTGCGCTCTGGGGCCAACGTCCTGACTTTC CASSEEGGLRSGANVLTF
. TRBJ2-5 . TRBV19 TGTGCCAGTGCAACAAGGATGGGGACCCAGTACTTC CASATRMGTQYF
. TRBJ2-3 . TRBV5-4 TGTGCCAGCAGCACCGCAAAGGGGGGGAGGGATACGCAGTATTTT CASSTAKGGRDTQYF
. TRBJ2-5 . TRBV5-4 TGTGCCAGCAGCTTCGTAGGGACCCAGGAGACCCAGTACTTC CASSFVGTQETQYF
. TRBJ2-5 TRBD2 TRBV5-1 TGCGCCAGCAGCCCTGGGACTAGCGGAGACCAAGAGACCCAGTACTTC CASSPGTSGDQETQYF
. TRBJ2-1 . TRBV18 TGTGCCAGCTCTGGCTGGGGGTCTGACAATGAGCAGTTCTTC CASSGWGSDNEQFF
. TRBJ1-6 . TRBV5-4 TGTGCCAGCAGCTTGGACAGATCGAATTCACCCCTCCACTTT CASSLDRSNSPLHF
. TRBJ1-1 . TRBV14 TGTGCCAGCAGCGGACAGTTGAACACTGAAGCTTTCTTT CASSGQLNTEAFF
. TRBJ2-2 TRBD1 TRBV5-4 TGTGCCAGCAGCTCCCGGGACAGGGGCTTCACCGGGGAGCTGTTTTTT CASSSRDRGFTGELFF
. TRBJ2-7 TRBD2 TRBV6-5 TGTGCCAGCAAGGGAGTAGCGGGGGACTACGAGCAGTACTTC CASKGVAGDYEQYF
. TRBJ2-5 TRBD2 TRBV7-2 TGTGCCAGCAGCTCTCGGACTAGCGGCAAAGAGACCCAGTACTTC CASSSRTSGKETQYF
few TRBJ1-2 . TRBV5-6 TGTGCCAGCAGCTTGGCCCCTCAGGACTACTATGGCTACACCTTC CASSLAPQDYYGYTF
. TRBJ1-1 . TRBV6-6 TGTGCCAGCAGTTCCGGCCCGACCCGGACTGAAGCTTTCTTT CASSSGPTRTEAFF
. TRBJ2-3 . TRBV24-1 TGTGCCACCAGTGATTTCAGGCAGGGTGGGACAGATACGCAGTATTTT CATSDFRQGGTDTQYF
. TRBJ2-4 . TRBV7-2 TGTGCCAGCAGCTTAGTGGGGGGCCGGAACATTCAGTACTTC CASSLVGGRNIQYF
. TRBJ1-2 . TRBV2 TGTGCCAGCAGTGGACAGATATACTATGGCTACACCTTC CASSGQIYYGYTF